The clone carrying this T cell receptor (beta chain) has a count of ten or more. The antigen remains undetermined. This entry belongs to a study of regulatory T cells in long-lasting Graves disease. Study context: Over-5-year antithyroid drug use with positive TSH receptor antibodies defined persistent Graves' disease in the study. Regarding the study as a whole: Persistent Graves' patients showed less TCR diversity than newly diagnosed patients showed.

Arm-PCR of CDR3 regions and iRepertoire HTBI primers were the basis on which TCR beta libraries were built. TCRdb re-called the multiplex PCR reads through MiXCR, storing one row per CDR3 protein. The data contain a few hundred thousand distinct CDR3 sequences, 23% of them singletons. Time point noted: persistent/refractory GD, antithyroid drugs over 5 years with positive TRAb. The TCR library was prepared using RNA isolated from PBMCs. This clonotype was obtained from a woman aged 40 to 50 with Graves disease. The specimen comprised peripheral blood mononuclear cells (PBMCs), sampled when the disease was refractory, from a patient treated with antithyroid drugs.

The CDR3 DNA sequence: TGTGCCAGCAGCTTAGCTACACTAGCGGGACCCCAGTACTTC. Translated, it gives CASSLATLAGPQYF. The rearrangement links TRBV11-2 to TRBJ2-7; 10 bases are shared with TRBD2. There are 14 residues in the CDR3. The V and J ends lost 1 base and 10 bases, in that order; junction bases with no gene match: 7. Germline assignment: CDR1 SGHAT and CDR2 FQNNGV.